The clone carrying this T cell receptor (beta chain) was counted a few times. The antigen is unknown. The data were taken from a study of beta chain features in type 1 diabetes. Study observations and caveats: Fewer junction insertions and more nucleotide deletions appeared in type 1 diabetes patients.

About 110 mL of blood, on average, came from one heparinised draw per donor. The CDR3 has 13 amino acids. Germline CDR1 LNHDA, CDR2 SQIVND (reference sequence). V lost 3 bases, J lost 2 bases, and 7 bases lay in between. What was sequenced were expressed TCRB transcripts, since all of the isolated RNA had been reverse transcribed. Generated by immunoSEQ multiplex PCR, the TCRdb table keeps only in-frame clones and is missing some. The table lists about 930,000 clones, roughly 17% of them singletons. The receptor comes from a woman aged 18-29 years in good health. Sequencing input: naive CD4+ T cells from blood. The chain joins TRBV19 to TRBJ2-5, with D unclear. The CDR3: CASSMSKQETQYF. CDR3 DNA sequence: TGTGCCAGTAGTATGAGCAAGCAAGAGACCCAGTACTTC.